This T cell receptor beta chain was captured by sequencing in a study of shared T cell receptors in the human thymus. Germline loops: CDR1 SQVTM, CDR2 ANQGSEA. With 4 bases clipped from V and 2 bases from J, the junction kept 9 bases outside the gene matches. This CDR3 region has 15 residues. Using immunoSEQ multiplex PCR, the repertoire was profiled, and TCRdb retains in-frame clones only, with some absent. The data show under 850,000 clones, with around nine tenths seen just once and 0.008% to 0.011% held by the top ten. In addition, the sample was reused for a study of human thymus T cells.

The TCR was taken from a boy in the first two years of life with a congenital heart defect. V usage is TRBV29-1 and J usage is TRBJ2-7, with 9 bases lining up with TRBD2. Sequencing used thymocytes. CDR3 DNA: TGCAGCGTTGTGGCTAGCGGGGACGGAGCCTACGAGCAGTACTTC. Residues: CSVVASGDGAYEQYF.